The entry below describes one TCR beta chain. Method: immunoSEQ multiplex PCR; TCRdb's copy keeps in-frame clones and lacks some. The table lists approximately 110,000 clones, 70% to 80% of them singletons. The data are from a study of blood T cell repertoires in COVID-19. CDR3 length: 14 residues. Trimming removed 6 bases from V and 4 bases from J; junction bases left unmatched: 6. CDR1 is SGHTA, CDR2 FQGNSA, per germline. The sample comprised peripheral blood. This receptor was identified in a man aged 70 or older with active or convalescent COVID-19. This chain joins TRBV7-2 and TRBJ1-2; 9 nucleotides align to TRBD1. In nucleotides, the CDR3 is TGTGCCAGCAGTCGTGGGACAGGGTTCTATGGCTACACCTTC. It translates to CASSRGTGFYGYTF.